This T cell receptor beta chain was sequenced for a study of CD8+CD57+ T cells in acquired aplastic anemia. Across the study: Average DNA yield from sorted CD4+ and CD8+ cells was around 3.2 ug. Study-wide results and limits: Overlapping CD8+ CDR3 repertoires of patients and controls contained roughly 27 shared sequences. Any difference that existed in CD8+ Simpson's diversity between patients and controls was not significant.

Profiling of TCR beta VDJ combinations and CDR3 sequences used genomic DNA as template. TCRdb re-derived calls from the reads in MiXCR, one entry per CDR3 protein. The sample has about 190,000 distinct CDR3 sequences, 50% to 75% seen once. The CDR3 runs to 16 residues. V lost 5 bases and J lost 8, with 24 bases in between. CDR1 and CDR2 (germline): SGHVS, FNYEAQ. With respect to this clonotype: Its target is unknown.

The material sequenced was sorted CD4+, CD8+, or CD8+CD57+ T cells (not recorded which) from PBMCs. This TCR came from a human donor with severe aplastic anemia or a healthy control (not recorded which). This chain uses TRBV7-6 with TRBJ1-1; a possible D gene is TRBD1 (5 bases). The CDR3 spells CASSQGFGALKPEAFF. In DNA, the CDR3 is TGTGCCAGCAGCCAAGGATTTGGGGCCCTCAAACCCGAAGCTTTCTTT.